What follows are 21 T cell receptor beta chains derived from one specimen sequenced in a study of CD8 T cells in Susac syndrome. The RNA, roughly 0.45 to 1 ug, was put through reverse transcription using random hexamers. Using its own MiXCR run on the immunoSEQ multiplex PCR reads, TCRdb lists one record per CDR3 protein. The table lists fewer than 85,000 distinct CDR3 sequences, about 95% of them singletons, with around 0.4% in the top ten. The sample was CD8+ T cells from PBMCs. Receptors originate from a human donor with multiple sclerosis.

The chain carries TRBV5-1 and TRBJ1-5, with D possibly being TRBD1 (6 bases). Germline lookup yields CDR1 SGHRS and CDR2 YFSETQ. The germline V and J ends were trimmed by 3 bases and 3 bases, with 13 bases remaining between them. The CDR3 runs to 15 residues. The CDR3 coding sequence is TGCGCCAGCAGCTGGGGGGCCGGGTTCAATCAGCCCCAGCATTTT. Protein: CASSWGAGFNQPQHF.

This CDR3 is CASSSGQSTNGYTF. The DNA for the CDR3 is TGTGCCAGCAGCTCCGGACAGTCCACGAATGGCTACACCTTC. The chain combines TRBV9 with TRBJ1-2; a possible D gene is TRBD1 (6 bases). Germline CDR1 SGDLS, CDR2 YYNGEE. V was clipped by 4 bases and J by 6 bases, with 16 bases between them. The CDR3 loop spans 14 amino acids.

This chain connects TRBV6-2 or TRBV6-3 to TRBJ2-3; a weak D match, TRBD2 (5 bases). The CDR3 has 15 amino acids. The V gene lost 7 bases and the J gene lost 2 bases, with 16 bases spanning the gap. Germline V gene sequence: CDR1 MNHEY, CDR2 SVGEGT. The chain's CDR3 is CASNQLVRPTDTQYF. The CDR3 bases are TGTGCCAGCAACCAACTAGTCCGCCCCACAGATACGCAGTATTTT.

Here the CDR3 reads CSVEDPGLAGDEQFF. The CDR3 region has the DNA TGCAGCGTTGAAGATCCCGGACTTGCAGGGGATGAGCAGTTCTTC. This chain joins TRBV29-1 and TRBJ2-1; D might be TRBD1 (6 bases). The germline V gene encodes CDR1 SQVTM and CDR2 ANQGSEA. The CDR3 is 15 residues long. Trimming shortened V by 0 bases and J by 8 bases, and 17 bases separated the two germline ends.

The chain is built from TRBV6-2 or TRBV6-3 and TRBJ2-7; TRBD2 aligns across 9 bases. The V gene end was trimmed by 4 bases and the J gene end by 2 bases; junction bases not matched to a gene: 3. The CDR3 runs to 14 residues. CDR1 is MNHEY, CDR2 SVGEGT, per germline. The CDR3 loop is CASSFSGGAYEQYF. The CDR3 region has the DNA TGTGCCAGCAGTTTTAGCGGGGGAGCCTACGAGCAGTACTTC.

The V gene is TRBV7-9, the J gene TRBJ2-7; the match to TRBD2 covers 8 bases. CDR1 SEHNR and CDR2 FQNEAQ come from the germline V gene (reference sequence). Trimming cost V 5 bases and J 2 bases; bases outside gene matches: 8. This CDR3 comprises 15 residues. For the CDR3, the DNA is TGTGCCAGCAGCCCCAGCGGGAGAAGGACCTACGAGCAGTACTTC. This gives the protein CASSPSGRRTYEQYF.

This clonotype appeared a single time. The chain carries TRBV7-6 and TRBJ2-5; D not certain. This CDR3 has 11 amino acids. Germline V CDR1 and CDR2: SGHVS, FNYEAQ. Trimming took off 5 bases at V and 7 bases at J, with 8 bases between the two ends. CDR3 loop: CASSPPGTQYF. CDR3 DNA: TGTGCCAGCAGCCCGCCGGGGACCCAGTACTTC. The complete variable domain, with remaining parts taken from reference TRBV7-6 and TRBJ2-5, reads GAGVSQSPRYKVTKRGQDVALRCDPISGHVSLYWYRQALGQGPEFLTYFNYEAQQDKSGLPNDRFSAERPEGSISTLTIQRTEQRDSAMYRCASSPPGTQYFGPGTRLLVL.

The CDR3 nucleotides read TGTGCCAGCAGTTTGGAGCCGGCTCTCACCGGGGAGCTGTTTTTT. Amino acid sequence: CASSLEPALTGELFF. The gene calls are TRBV12-3 or TRBV12-4 and TRBJ2-2; the D is unclear. Trimming pared 3 bases from V and 4 bases from J, leaving 12 bases between. The CDR3 is 15 residues long.

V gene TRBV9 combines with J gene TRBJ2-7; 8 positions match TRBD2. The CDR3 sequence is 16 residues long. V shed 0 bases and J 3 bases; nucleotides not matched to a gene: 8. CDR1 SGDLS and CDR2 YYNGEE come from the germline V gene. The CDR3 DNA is TGTGCCAGCAGCGTAGGTCGACGGGGACTAGACTACGAGCAGTACTTC. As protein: CASSVGRRGLDYEQYF.

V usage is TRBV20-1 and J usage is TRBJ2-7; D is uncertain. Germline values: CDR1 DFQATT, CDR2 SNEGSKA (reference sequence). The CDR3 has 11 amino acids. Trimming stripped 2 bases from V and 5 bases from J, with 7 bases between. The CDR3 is CSARLIDEQYF. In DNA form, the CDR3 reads TGCAGTGCTAGACTCATCGACGAGCAGTACTTC.

The CDR3 nucleotides are TGTGCCTGGAGTAAGACTGAAGCTTTCTTT. Translating it yields CAWSKTEAFF. J is TRBJ1-1 and V is TRBV30; D is undetermined. Germline values: CDR1 GTSNPN, CDR2 SVGIG (reference sequence). Trimming took 2 bases from V and 5 from J, leaving 3 bases between them. The CDR3 runs 10 residues.

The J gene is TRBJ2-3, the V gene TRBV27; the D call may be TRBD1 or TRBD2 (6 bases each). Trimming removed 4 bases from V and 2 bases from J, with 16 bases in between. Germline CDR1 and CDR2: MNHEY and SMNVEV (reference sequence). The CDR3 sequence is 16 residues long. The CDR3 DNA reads TGTGCCAGCAGTTCCAATCGGGGGCCGAACACAGATACGCAGTATTTT. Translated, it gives CASSSNRGPNTDTQYF.

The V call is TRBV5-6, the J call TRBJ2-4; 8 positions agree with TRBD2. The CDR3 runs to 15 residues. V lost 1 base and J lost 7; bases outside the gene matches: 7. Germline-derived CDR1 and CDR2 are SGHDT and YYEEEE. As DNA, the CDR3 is TGTGCCAGCAGCTTGAGCGAGACGGGGGGGAACATTCAGTACTTC. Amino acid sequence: CASSLSETGGNIQYF.

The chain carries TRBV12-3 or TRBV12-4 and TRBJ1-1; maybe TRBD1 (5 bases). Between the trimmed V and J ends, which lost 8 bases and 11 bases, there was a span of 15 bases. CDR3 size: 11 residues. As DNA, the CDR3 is TGTGCCAGCTTTACCGGCAGGGAGGCTTTCTTT. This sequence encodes CASFTGREAFF.

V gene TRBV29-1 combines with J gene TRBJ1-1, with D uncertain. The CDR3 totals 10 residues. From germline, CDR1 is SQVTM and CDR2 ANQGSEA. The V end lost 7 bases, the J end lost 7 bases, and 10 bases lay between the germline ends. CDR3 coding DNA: TGCAGCGGACTCGGGGATGAAGCTTTCTTT. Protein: CSGLGDEAFF.

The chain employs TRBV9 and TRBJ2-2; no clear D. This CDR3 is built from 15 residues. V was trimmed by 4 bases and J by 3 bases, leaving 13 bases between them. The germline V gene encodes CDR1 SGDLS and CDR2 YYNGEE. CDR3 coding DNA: TGTGCCAGCAGCCCTTTGGGGAAACACACCGGGGAGCTGTTTTTT. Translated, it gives CASSPLGKHTGELFF.

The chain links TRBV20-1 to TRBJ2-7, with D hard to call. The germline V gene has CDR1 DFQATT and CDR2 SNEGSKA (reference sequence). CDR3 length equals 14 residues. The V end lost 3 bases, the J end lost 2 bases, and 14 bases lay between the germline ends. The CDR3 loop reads CSASSVGSTYEQYF. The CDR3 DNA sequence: TGCAGTGCTAGTTCCGTGGGTAGTACCTACGAGCAGTACTTC.

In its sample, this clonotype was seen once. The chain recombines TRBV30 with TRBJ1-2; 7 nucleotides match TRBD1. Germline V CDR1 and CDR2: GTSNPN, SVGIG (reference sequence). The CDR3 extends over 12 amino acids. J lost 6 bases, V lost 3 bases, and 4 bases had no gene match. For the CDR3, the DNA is TGTGCCTGGAGAGAACAGGGGCATGGCTACACCTTC. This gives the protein CAWREQGHGYTF.

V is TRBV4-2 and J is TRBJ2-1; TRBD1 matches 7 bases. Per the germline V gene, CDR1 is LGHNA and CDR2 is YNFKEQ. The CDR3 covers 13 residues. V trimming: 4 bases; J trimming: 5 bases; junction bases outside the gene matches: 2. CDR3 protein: CASSRQGDNEQFF. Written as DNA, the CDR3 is TGTGCCAGCAGCCGGCAGGGGGACAATGAGCAGTTCTTC.

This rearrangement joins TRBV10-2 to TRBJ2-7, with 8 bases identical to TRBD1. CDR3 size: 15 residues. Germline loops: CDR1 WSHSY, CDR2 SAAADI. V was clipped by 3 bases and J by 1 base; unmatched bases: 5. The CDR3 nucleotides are TGCGCCAGCAGTGACCCGGGACAGGCATCCTACGAGCAGTACTTC. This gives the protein CASSDPGQASYEQYF.

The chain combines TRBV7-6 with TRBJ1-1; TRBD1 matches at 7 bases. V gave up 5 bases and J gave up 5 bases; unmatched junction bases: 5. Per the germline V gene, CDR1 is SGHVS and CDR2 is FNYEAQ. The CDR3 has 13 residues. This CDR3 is CASSLTGRTEAFF. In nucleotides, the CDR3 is TGTGCCAGCAGCCTGACAGGGAGGACTGAAGCTTTCTTT.